The TCR beta chain described here comes from a study of T cell repertoires in cytomegalovirus infection. This clonotype was counted a few times. Its antigen is as yet unknown. TCRdb re-derived calls from the reads in MiXCR, one entry per CDR3 protein. The sample holds fewer than 950,000 distinct CDR3 sequences, approximately 32% seen once. With 7 bases removed from V and 6 bases from J, the gap between germline ends came to 12 bases. The CDR3 loop spans 13 amino acids. Material: cultured CD8+ T cells from PBMCs, obtained from culture after CMV antigen stimulation. The TCR sequence derives from a human donor in good health (CMV status not recorded). Some clones in this sample may be carry-over from other donors' samples. The chain joins TRBV12-3 or TRBV12-4 to TRBJ2-2; D possibly corresponds to TRBD2 (6 bases). DNA for the CDR3: TGTGCCAGCACCCTGGGGGGACCCGGGGAGCTGTTTTTT. It codes for CASTLGGPGELFF.